This TCR beta chain was obtained from a study of vaccination effects on CD4 cells after COVID-19. Study outcomes and limitations: Only a single clone (1 of 255 vaccine-induced clones in healthy vaccinees) cross-reacted with common cold coronaviruses.

This table comes from immunoSEQ multiplex PCR, and its TCRdb copy is limited to in-frame clones, with some not included. The repertoire has about 68,000 clones, about four fifths of them found once; the top ten carry 9% to 15%. Remarks on this clone: What it recognizes is unknown.

Antigen-specific CD4+ T cell clonotypes were called by their expansion after viral peptide-pool culture in ViraFEST. Around day 10 of culture, CD4+ T cells were separated out. Testing of the vaccine recipients showed negative nucleocapsid antibodies and no prior SARS-CoV-2 infection. There are 16 residues in the CDR3. V dropped 1 base and J dropped 4 bases, with 13 bases sitting between them. Looked up from germline, CDR1 is MNHEY and CDR2 is SVGAGI. This sequence joins TRBV6-5 and TRBJ2-2, with a tentative D call TRBD1 (5 bases). The material sequenced was CD4+ T cells from PBMCs cultured with SARS-CoV-2 spike peptides, taken before COVID-19 vaccination. The sequence was collected from a human donor who received a COVID-19 vaccine. CDR3 protein: CASSYFVGLATGELFF. The DNA for the CDR3 is TGTGCCAGCAGTTACTTCGTGGGGCTCGCCACCGGGGAGCTGTTTTTT.